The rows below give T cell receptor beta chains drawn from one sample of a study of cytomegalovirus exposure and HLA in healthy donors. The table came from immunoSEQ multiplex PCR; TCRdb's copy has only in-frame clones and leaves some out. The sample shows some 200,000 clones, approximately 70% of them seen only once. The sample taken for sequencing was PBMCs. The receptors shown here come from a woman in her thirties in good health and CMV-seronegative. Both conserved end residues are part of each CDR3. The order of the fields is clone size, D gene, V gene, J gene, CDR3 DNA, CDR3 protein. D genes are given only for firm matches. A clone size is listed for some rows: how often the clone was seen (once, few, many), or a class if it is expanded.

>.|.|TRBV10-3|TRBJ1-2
TGTGCCATCAGTGAGAGTGGGCAGGGCTCTTATGGCTACACCTTC
CAISESGQGSYGYTF
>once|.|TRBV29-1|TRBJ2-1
TGCAGCGTCGCGTTGGGGGCAGGAGGCTACAATGAGCAGTTCTTC
CSVALGAGGYNEQFF
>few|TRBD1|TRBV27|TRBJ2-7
TGTGCCAGCAGTTTAACCCCGACAGGGCCCCTCTACGAGCAGTACTTC
CASSLTPTGPLYEQYF
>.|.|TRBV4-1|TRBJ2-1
TGCGCCAGCAGCCAATCTATGACGTGGAGCGAGTACAATGAGCAGTTCTTC
CASSQSMTWSEYNEQFF
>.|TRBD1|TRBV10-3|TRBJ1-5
TGTGCCATCAGTGAGTCGGGACAGGGGGGTTCGGGCAATCAGCCCCAGCATTTT
CAISESGQGGSGNQPQHF
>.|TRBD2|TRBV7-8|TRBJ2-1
TGTGCCAGCAGCTCATTAGGAAGTAGCGGGAGGCCCTCCTACAATGAGCAGTTCTTC
CASSSLGSSGRPSYNEQFF
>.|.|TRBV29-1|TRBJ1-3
TGCAGCGTTAGAACTCTGAGCTCTGGAAACACCATATATTTT
CSVRTLSSGNTIYF
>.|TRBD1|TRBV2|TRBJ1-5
TGTGCCAGCAGTGAAGCGCTGGGGACAGGGAATCAGCCCCAGCATTTT
CASSEALGTGNQPQHF
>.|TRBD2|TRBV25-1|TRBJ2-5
TGTGCCAGCAGTGATTCCGAGGGAGGGGAGACCCAGTACTTC
CASSDSEGGETQYF
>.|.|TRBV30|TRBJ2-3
TGTGCCTGGAGTGTATGGGCCCCCACAGATACGCAGTATTTT
CAWSVWAPTDTQYF
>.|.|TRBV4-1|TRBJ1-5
TGCGCCAGCAGCCAAGTGACAGCGGGTCGCAATCAGCCCCAGCATTTT
CASSQVTAGRNQPQHF
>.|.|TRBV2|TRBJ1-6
TGTGCCAGCAACGCGGGGGGGAATTCACCCCTCCACTTT
CASNAGGNSPLHF
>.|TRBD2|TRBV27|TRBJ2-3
TGTGCCAGCAGTCCCGGACTAGCGGGGGGCACAGATACGCAGTATTTT
CASSPGLAGGTDTQYF
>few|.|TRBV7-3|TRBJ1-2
TGTGCCAGCAGTTTAATTTCAGGGGATGGCTACACCTTC
CASSLISGDGYTF
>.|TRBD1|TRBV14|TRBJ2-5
TGTGCCAGCAGCCCACTCCGGGACAGGCCAAAACCGACGGACTTC
CASSPLRDRPKPTDF
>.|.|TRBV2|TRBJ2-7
TGTGCCAGCACCTCGCAGGGGAACTACGAGCAGTACTTC
CASTSQGNYEQYF
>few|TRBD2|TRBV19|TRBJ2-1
TGTGCCAGTAGAAGACTAGCGGGAGGGCTAGTTGATGAGCAGTTCTTC
CASRRLAGGLVDEQFF